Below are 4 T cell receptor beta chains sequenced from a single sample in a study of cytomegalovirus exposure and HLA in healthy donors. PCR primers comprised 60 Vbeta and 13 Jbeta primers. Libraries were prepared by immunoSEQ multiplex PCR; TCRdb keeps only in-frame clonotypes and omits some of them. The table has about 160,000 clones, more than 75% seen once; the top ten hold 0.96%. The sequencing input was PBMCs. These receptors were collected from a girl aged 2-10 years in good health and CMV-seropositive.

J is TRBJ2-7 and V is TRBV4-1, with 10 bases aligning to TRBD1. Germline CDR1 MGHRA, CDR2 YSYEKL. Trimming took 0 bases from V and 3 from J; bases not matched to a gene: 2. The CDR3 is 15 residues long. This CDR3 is CASSQDRTGGYEQYF. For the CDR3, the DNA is TGCGCCAGCAGCCAAGATCGGACAGGGGGCTACGAGCAGTACTTC.

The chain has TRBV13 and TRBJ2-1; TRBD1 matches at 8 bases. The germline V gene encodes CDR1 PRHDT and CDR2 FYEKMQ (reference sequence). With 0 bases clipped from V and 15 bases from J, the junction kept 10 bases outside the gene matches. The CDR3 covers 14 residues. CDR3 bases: TGTGCCAGCAGCTTAGGAGGGACAGGCAATTATCCGTTCTTC. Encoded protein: CASSLGGTGNYPFF. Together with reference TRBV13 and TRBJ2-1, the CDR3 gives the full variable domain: AAGVIQSPRHLIKEKRETATLKCYPIPRHDTVYWYQQGPGQDPQFLISFYEKMQSDKGSIPDRFSAQQFSDYHSELNMSSLELGDSALYFCASSLGGTGNYPFFGPGTRLTVL.

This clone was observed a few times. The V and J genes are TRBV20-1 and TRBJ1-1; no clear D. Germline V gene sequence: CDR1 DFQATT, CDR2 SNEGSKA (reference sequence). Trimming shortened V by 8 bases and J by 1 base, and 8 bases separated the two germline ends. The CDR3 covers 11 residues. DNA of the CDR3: TGCAGTCGGGGATGGAACACTGAAGCTTTCTTT. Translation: CSRGWNTEAFF.

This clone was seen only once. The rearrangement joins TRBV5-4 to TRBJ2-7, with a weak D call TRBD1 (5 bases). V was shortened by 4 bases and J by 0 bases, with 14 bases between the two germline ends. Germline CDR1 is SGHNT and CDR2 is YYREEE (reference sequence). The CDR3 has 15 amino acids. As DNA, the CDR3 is TGTGCCAGCAGCCCAGGGTTGGGCGCCTCCTACGAGCAGTACTTC. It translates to CASSPGLGASYEQYF.